What follows are 10 T cell receptor beta chains derived from one specimen sequenced in a study of cytomegalovirus exposure and HLA in healthy donors. With 60 Vbeta and 13 Jbeta primers, the PCR was carried out. Repertoires were generated with immunoSEQ multiplex PCR, while TCRdb's copy carries only in-frame clones and drops some. In the table there are about 200,000 clones, less than 90% of which are singletons. Source material: PBMCs. Source of these receptors: a woman in her thirties in good health and CMV-seronegative.

The chain joins TRBV28 to TRBJ1-3; D gene uncertain. This CDR3 is built from 15 residues. Trimming removed 6 bases at V and 4 bases at J, with 16 bases between. Germline V gene sequence: CDR1 MDHEN, CDR2 SYDVKM. CDR3 in amino acids: CASSPTTTRGNTIYF. The CDR3 DNA is TGTGCCAGCAGCCCAACAACTACGCGGGGAAACACCATATATTTT.

The chain carries TRBV4-2 and TRBJ1-4; maybe TRBD1 (6 bases). The CDR3 extends over 17 amino acids. Looked up from germline, CDR1 is LGHNA and CDR2 is YNFKEQ. V lost 0 bases, J lost 8 bases, and 19 bases lay in between. This CDR3 is CASSQDFGGQSDEKLFF. As DNA, the CDR3 is TGTGCCAGCAGCCAAGATTTCGGGGGGCAGAGCGACGAAAAACTGTTTTTT.

V usage is TRBV11-3 and J usage is TRBJ2-1, with D possibly TRBD2 on 5 matching bases. The CDR3 runs 14 residues. Germline values: CDR1 SGHNT, CDR2 YENEEA. Trimming took 5 bases from V and 6 from J, leaving 14 bases between them. The CDR3: CASSRFGDSNEQFF. The CDR3 DNA is TGTGCCAGCAGCCGTTTCGGGGATAGCAATGAGCAGTTCTTC.

V and J are TRBV19 and TRBJ1-1; D possibly corresponds to TRBD1 (5 bases). V was cut by 9 bases and J by 8 bases, with 19 bases left in between. Germline lookup yields CDR1 LNHDA and CDR2 SQIVND (reference sequence). CDR3 size: 13 residues. CDR3 nucleotides: TGTGCCAGCAAGGGGTTAATCGGGTTGGAAGCTTTCTTT. Translated, it gives CASKGLIGLEAFF. The entire variable domain, with the rest obtained from reference TRBV19 and TRBJ1-1, is as follows: DGGITQSPKYLFRKEGQNVTLSCEQNLNHDAMYWYRQDPGQGLRLIYYSQIVNDFQKGDIAEGYSVSREKKESFPLTVTSAQKNPTAFYLCASKGLIGLEAFFGQGTRLTVV.

This chain links TRBV19 with TRBJ2-5; 7 nucleotides agree with TRBD2. The CDR3 sequence is 15 residues long. Germline values: CDR1 LNHDA, CDR2 SQIVND (reference sequence). Unmatched junction bases numbered 10, after V lost 5 bases and J lost 4 bases. The CDR3: CASSPQRDRGETQYF. The CDR3 coding sequence is TGTGCCAGTAGTCCCCAGCGGGATCGGGGAGAGACCCAGTACTTC.

V is TRBV6-6 and J is TRBJ1-1; D gene uncertain. The CDR3 sequence is 14 residues long. Germline V gives CDR1 MNHNY, CDR2 SVGAGI (reference sequence). V lost 0 bases to trimming and J lost 3 bases, with 8 bases between them. CDR3 bases: TGTGCCAGCAGTTACTCGTCAGTGGACACTGAAGCTTTCTTT. It codes for CASSYSSVDTEAFF.

The chain recombines TRBV27 with TRBJ2-7; a possible D gene is TRBD1 (5 bases). Germline V gives CDR1 MNHEY, CDR2 SMNVEV (reference sequence). The V end was cut by 5 bases, the J end by 2 bases, with 13 bases between. The CDR3 has 14 amino acids. CDR3 protein: CASSLQGFTYEQYF. The CDR3 bases are TGTGCCAGCAGTCTGCAGGGCTTTACCTACGAGCAGTACTTC.

The rearrangement uses TRBV11-2 and TRBJ1-2; D is unclear. Between the trimmed V and J ends, which lost 0 bases and 5 bases, there was a span of 7 bases. The germline V gene has CDR1 SGHAT and CDR2 FQNNGV. The CDR3 length is 13 residues. The CDR3 region is CASSLDGEYGYTF. CDR3 DNA: TGTGCCAGCAGCTTAGATGGAGAATATGGCTACACCTTC.

The count of this clone is one. CDR3 in DNA: TGTGCCAGCGGGACAGCGGGCGGGATCATGCCCCAGCATTTT. This gives the protein CASGTAGGIMPQHF. The V call is TRBV28, the J call TRBJ1-5, with 7 bases fitting TRBD1. Trimming removed 8 bases from V and 9 bases from J; junction bases left unmatched: 13. CDR1 and CDR2 (germline): MDHEN, SYDVKM. This CDR3 contains 14 residues.

The rearrangement links TRBV6-5 to TRBJ1-5; D remains unclear. Looked up from germline, CDR1 is MNHEY and CDR2 is SVGAGI. The CDR3 runs to 16 residues. V shed 4 bases and J shed 0 bases, with 13 bases lying between them. The CDR3 spells CASSFPAAFSNQPQHF. As DNA, the CDR3 is TGTGCCAGCAGTTTCCCGGCGGCCTTTAGCAATCAGCCCCAGCATTTT.